This TCR beta chain was captured in a study of blood T cell repertoires in COVID-19. Germline-derived CDR1 and CDR2 are SGHRS and YFSETQ. The V and J ends lost 0 bases and 5 bases respectively, with 8 bases between them. This CDR3 region has 13 residues. Generated by immunoSEQ multiplex PCR, the TCRdb table keeps only in-frame clones and is missing some. There are over 100,000 clones in the sample; over 60% occur only once, and approximately 2% lies in the top ten. The sample was peripheral blood. The sequence was collected from a woman aged 70 to 79 with acute or convalescent COVID-19. The rearrangement links TRBV5-1 to TRBJ2-5, with D maybe TRBD1 (5 bases). CDR3 amino acids: CASSLETVETQYF. CDR3 nucleotide sequence: TGCGCCAGCAGCTTGGAGACAGTGGAGACCCAGTACTTC. The whole variable domain, filled in from reference TRBV5-1 and TRBJ2-5, reads KAGVTQTPRYLIKTRGQQVTLSCSPISGHRSVSWYQQTPGQGLQFLFEYFSETQRNKGNFPGRFSGRQFSNSRSEMNVSTLELGDSALYLCASSLETVETQYFGPGTRLLVL.